This T cell receptor (beta chain) appears in the sequencing data of a study of T and B cells in COVID-19 patients. Blood genomic DNA input for TRB amplification was 250-500 ng. Multiplex PCR with BIOMED2 TRB-A/B primer pools amplified TRB rearrangements. TCRdb itself ran the multiplex PCR reads through MiXCR, one entry per CDR3 protein. The sample yields some 2,400 distinct CDR3 sequences, under 30% seen once. The count of this clonotype is one. This receptor was identified in a human donor with active COVID-19. The material sequenced was blood.

Written as DNA, the CDR3 is TGTGCCAGCAGCGCGGGCCACGAGCAGTACTTC. Translated: CASSAGHEQYF. V gene TRBV7-6 combines with J gene TRBJ2-7; perhaps TRBD2 as D (5 bases). V was clipped by 5 bases and J by 5 bases, with 7 bases between them. CDR1 is SGHVS, CDR2 FNYEAQ, per germline. The CDR3 is made up of 11 amino acids. The full variable domain, in which reference TRBV7-6 and TRBJ2-7 provide the parts outside the CDR3, is GAGVSQSPRYKVTKRGQDVALRCDPISGHVSLYWYRQALGQGPEFLTYFNYEAQQDKSGLPNDRFSAERPEGSISTLTIQRTEQRDSAMYRCASSAGHEQYFGPGTRLTVT.